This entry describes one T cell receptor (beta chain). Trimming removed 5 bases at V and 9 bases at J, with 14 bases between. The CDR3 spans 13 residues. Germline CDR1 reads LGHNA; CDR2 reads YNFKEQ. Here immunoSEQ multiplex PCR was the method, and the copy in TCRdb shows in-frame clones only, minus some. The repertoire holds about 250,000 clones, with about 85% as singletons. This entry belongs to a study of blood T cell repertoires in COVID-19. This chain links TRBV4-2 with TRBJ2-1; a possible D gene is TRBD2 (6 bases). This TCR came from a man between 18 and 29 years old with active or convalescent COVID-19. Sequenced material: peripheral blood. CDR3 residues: CASSVTSSTEQFF. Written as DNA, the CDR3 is TGTGCCAGCAGCGTGACTAGTTCCACTGAGCAGTTCTTC.